This T cell receptor (beta chain) stems from a study of cytomegalovirus exposure and HLA in healthy donors. This clone was seen just once. The CDR3 sequence is 15 residues long. Germline V gene sequence: CDR1 SNHLY, CDR2 FYNNEI. J gave up 2 bases and V 6 bases, and 7 bases lay outside the gene matches. PCR employed 60 Vbeta and 13 Jbeta primers. Data came from immunoSEQ multiplex PCR; TCRdb stores just in-frame clones and leaves some out. Of 200,000 or so clones listed, 75% to 85% are singletons. Sequencing was done on a sample of PBMCs. The chain joins TRBV2 to TRBJ2-3; 8 bases fit TRBD1. This TCR was recovered from a woman in her late teens or twenties in good health and CMV-seropositive. The CDR3, as DNA: TGTGCCAGCAGACCCCGGGACAGGTCCACAGATACGCAGTATTTT. Its translation is CASRPRDRSTDTQYF.